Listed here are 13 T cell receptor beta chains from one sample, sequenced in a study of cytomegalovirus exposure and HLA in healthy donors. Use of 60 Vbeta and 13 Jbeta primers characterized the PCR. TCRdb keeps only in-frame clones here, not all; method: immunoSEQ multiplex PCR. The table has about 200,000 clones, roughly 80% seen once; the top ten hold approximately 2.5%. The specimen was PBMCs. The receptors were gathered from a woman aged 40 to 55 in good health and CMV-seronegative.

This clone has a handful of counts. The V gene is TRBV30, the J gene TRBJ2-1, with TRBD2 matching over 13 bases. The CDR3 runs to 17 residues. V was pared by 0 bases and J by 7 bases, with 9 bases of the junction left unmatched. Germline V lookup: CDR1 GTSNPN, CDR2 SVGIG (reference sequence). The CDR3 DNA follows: TGTGCCTGGAGTGTACCATCCGGGACTAGCGGGGTTAATGAGCAGTTCTTC. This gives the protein CAWSVPSGTSGVNEQFF.

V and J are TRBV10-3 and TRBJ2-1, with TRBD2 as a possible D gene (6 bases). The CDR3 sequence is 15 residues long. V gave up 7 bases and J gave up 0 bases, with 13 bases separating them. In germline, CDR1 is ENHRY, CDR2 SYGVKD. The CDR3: CAIMAGWYSYNEQFF. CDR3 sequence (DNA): TGTGCCATCATGGCGGGGTGGTACTCCTACAATGAGCAGTTCTTC.

The CDR3 protein is CASSQAGLNTGELFF. As DNA, the CDR3 is TGCGCCAGCAGCCAAGCGGGTCTGAACACCGGGGAGCTGTTTTTT. This rearrangement joins TRBV4-1 to TRBJ2-2; D is uncertain. The CDR3 runs 15 residues. Germline V gene lookup returns CDR1 MGHRA and CDR2 YSYEKL. Deletions cut 1 base from V and 1 base from J, with 7 bases between.

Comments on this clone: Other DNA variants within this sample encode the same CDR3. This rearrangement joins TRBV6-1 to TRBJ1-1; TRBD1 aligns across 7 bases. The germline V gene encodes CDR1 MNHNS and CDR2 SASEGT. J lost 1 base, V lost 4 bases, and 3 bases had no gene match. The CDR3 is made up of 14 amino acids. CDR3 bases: TGTGCCAGCAGTGGACAGGGCGGGAACACTGAAGCTTTCTTT. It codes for CASSGQGGNTEAFF.

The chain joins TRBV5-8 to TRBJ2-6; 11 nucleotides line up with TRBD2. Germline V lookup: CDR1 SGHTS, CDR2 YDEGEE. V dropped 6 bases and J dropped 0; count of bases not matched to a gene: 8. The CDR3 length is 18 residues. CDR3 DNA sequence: TGTGCCAGCAAGGTCGAGACTAGCGGGATCTCTGGGGCCAACGTCCTGACTTTC. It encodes CASKVETSGISGANVLTF.

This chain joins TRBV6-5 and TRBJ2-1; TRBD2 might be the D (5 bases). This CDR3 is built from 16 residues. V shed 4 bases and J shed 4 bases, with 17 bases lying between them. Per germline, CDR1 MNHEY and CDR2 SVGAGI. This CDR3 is CASSLAGQTYYNEQFF. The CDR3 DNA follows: TGTGCCAGCAGTTTGGCGGGCCAGACCTATTACAATGAGCAGTTCTTC.

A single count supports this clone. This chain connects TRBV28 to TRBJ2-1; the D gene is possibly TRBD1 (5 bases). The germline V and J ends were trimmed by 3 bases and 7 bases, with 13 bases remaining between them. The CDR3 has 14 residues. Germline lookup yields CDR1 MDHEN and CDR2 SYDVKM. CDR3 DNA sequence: TGTGCCAGCAGTTTTCAGGACCAGGGAAATGAGCAGTTCTTC. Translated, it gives CASSFQDQGNEQFF.

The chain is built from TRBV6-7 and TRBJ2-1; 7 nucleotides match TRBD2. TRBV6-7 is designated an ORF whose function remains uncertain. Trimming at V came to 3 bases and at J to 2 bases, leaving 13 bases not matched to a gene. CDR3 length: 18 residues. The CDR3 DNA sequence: TGTGCCAGCAGTTATTCCCCCCTTTGGGGGAGGGCCTACAATGAGCAGTTCTTC. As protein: CASSYSPLWGRAYNEQFF.

In nucleotides, the CDR3 is TGCGCCAGCAGCCCCGGGACAGATAACTATGGCTACACCTTC. It is translated as CASSPGTDNYGYTF. The genes are TRBV5-1 and TRBJ1-2; TRBD1 matches 7 bases. The germline V gene encodes CDR1 SGHRS and CDR2 YFSETQ. Germline trimming cut 4 bases from V and 1 base from J; bases unmatched to any gene: 4. The CDR3 is 14 residues long.

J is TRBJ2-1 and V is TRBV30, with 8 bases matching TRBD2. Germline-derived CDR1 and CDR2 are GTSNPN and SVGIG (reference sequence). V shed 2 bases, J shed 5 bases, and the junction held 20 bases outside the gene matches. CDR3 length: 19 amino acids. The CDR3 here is CAWSKLGSSGRRPHNEQFF. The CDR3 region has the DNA TGTGCCTGGAGTAAGTTAGGGTCTAGCGGGCGCCGCCCCCACAATGAGCAGTTCTTC.

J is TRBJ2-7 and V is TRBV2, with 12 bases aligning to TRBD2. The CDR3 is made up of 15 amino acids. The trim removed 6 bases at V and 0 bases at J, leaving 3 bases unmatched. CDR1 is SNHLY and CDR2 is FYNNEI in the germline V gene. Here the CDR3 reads CASRTSGGSSYEQYF. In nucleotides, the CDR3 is TGTGCCAGCAGAACTAGCGGGGGGAGCTCCTACGAGCAGTACTTC. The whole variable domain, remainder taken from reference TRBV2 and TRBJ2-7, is EPEVTQTPSHQVTQMGQEVILRCVPISNHLYFYWYRQILGQKVEFLVSFYNNEISEKSEIFDDQFSVERPDGSNFTLKIRSTKLEDSAMYFCASRTSGGSSYEQYFGPGTRLTVT.

The DNA for the CDR3 is TGCGCCAGCAGCTCCTCGGGGGGCGGCACTGAAGCTTTCTTT. It codes for CASSSSGGGTEAFF. The rearrangement joins TRBV4-1 to TRBJ1-1; D might be TRBD1 (6 bases). The germline V gene has CDR1 MGHRA and CDR2 YSYEKL. The CDR3 runs 14 residues. V was pared by 5 bases and J by 4 bases, with 14 bases between.

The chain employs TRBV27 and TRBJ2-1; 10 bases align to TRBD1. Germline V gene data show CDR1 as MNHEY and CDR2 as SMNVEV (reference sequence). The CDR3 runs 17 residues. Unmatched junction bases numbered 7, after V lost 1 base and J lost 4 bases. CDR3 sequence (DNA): TGTGCCAGCAGTTTATTACCGGGACAGGGGAAGTACAATGAGCAGTTCTTC. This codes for CASSLLPGQGKYNEQFF.